What follows are 14 T cell receptor beta chains derived from one specimen sequenced in a study of cytomegalovirus exposure and HLA in healthy donors (dated 2017 in TCRdb). The library relied on the immunoSEQ multiplex PCR assay. A mixture of 60 forward primers for TCR Vbeta segments and 13 reverse primers for TCR Jbeta segments was used in the multiplex PCR. TCRdb obtained this table from immuneACCESS and retained in-frame rearrangements with V and J assigned. These tables miss some clones; where compared with another copy, unresolved V genes account for less than half of the shortfall, and the remainder is unexplained. The sample table contains tens of thousands of clones; only one count was recorded for around 77% of them. The ten largest clones represent around 6.3% of the sample. The sequenced sample consisted of PBMCs. These receptors were collected from a man aged 45-65 years in good health and CMV-seronegative.

This chain joins TRBV28 and TRBJ1-1; 8 nucleotides line up with TRBD1. Trimming removed 6 bases from V and 5 bases from J; junction bases left unmatched: 5. Germline-derived CDR1 and CDR2 are MDHEN and SYDVKM. This CDR3 spans 13 amino acids. CDR3 nucleotide sequence: TGTGCCAGCAGGAAAACAGGGGGGACTGAAGCTTTCTTT. This translates into CASRKTGGTEAFF.

The chain employs TRBV9 and TRBJ2-1, with TRBD2 identical over 9 bases. This CDR3 is 15 amino acids long. V shed 3 bases and J 4 bases; nucleotides not matched to a gene: 5. The V gene's germline CDR1 is SGDLS and CDR2 YYNGEE. CDR3 region: CASSGSGGKYNEQFF. The CDR3, as DNA: TGTGCCAGCAGCGGGAGCGGGGGGAAGTACAATGAGCAGTTCTTC.

The J gene is TRBJ2-6, the V gene TRBV5-4; TRBD1 matches at 11 bases. This CDR3 contains 17 residues. CDR1 is SGHNT and CDR2 is YYREEE in the germline V gene (reference sequence). V shed 3 bases, J shed 1 base, and the junction held 3 bases outside the gene matches. The CDR3 DNA sequence: TGTGCCAGCAGCTCGGGACAGGGGGTATCTGGGGCCAACGTCCTGACTTTC. Protein sequence: CASSSGQGVSGANVLTF.

This chain links TRBV7-3 with TRBJ2-2, with 10 nucleotides matching TRBD1. The CDR3 runs to 15 residues. V lost 5 bases and J lost 7; bases outside the gene matches: 7. Germline loops: CDR1 SGHTA, CDR2 FQGTGA. CDR3 region: CASSTKGQGIGELFF. For the CDR3, the DNA is TGTGCCAGCAGCACTAAGGGACAGGGGATCGGGGAGCTGTTTTTT.

The chain carries TRBV5-1 and TRBJ2-1; D unresolved. The CDR3 has 13 amino acids. Between the trimmed V and J ends, which lost 1 base and 6 bases, there was a span of 8 bases. The germline CDR1 and CDR2 sequences are SGHRS and YFSETQ. The CDR3 sequence is CASSLQAPNEQFF. Here the CDR3 DNA reads TGCGCCAGCAGCTTGCAGGCCCCCAATGAGCAGTTCTTC.

A single count supports this clone. This sequence joins TRBV28 and TRBJ2-5; 9 nucleotides match TRBD1. Trimming at V came to 11 bases and at J to 3 bases, leaving 4 bases not matched to a gene. The CDR3 is made up of 12 amino acids. Germline lookup yields CDR1 MDHEN and CDR2 SYDVKM. The CDR3 DNA reads as TGTGCCGCGACAGGGGGGAAAGAGACCCAGTACTTC. Amino acids: CAATGGKETQYF.

The sample holds one count of this clone. This chain connects TRBV5-1 to TRBJ1-1; D is unclear. The CDR3 is 13 residues long. Trimming left V 4 bases short and J 1 base short, with 8 bases between. Looked up from germline, CDR1 is SGHRS and CDR2 is YFSETQ. The CDR3 nucleotides are TGCGCCAGCAGCCCCGAGGAGAACACTGAAGCTTTCTTT. It translates to CASSPEENTEAFF.

The chain joins TRBV5-4 to TRBJ2-3, with 8 nucleotides matching TRBD1. CDR1 and CDR2 (germline): SGHNT, YYREEE (reference sequence). The CDR3 is 13 residues long. V lost 4 bases, J lost 4 bases, and 2 bases stayed unmatched. The CDR3, as DNA: TGTGCCAGCAGCATACAGGGGGCAGATACGCAGTATTTT. Encoded protein: CASSIQGADTQYF.

V gene TRBV7-6 combines with J gene TRBJ1-2, with D maybe TRBD1 (6 bases). With 5 bases removed from V and 5 bases from J, the gap between germline ends came to 12 bases. CDR3 size: 13 residues. Germline V gene lookup returns CDR1 SGHVS and CDR2 FNYEAQ. The CDR3: CASSPDSGYGYTF. Written as DNA, the CDR3 is TGTGCCAGCAGCCCGGACAGTGGGTATGGCTACACCTTC.

The J gene is TRBJ2-2, the V gene TRBV10-1; no clear D. The V end was cut by 5 bases, the J end by 4 bases, with 5 bases between. Germline V CDR1 and CDR2: WNHNN, SYGVQD (reference sequence). There are 12 residues in the CDR3. The CDR3 spells CASSKATGELFF. The CDR3 nucleotides are TGCGCCAGCAGTAAAGCCACCGGGGAGCTGTTTTTT.

J is TRBJ1-5 and V is TRBV6-1, with D tentatively TRBD1 (5 bases). V lost 3 bases to trimming and J lost 2 bases, with 17 bases between them. The length of the CDR3 is 17 residues. CDR1 and CDR2 (germline): MNHNS, SASEGT. CDR3 DNA sequence: TGTGCCAGCAGTGACCACGGTTCAGGGCTACGCAATCAGCCCCAGCATTTT. Protein sequence: CASSDHGSGLRNQPQHF.

This sequence joins TRBV6-1 and TRBJ1-5; no definite D call. Deletions cut 0 bases from V and 7 bases from J, with 10 bases between. The germline V gene encodes CDR1 MNHNS and CDR2 SASEGT. This CDR3 is built from 14 residues. In DNA, the CDR3 is TGTGCCAGCAGTGAAGCTGCGGGAACCCAGCCCCAGCATTTT. It is translated as CASSEAAGTQPQHF.

The chain joins TRBV10-3 to TRBJ2-5, with D possibly being TRBD1 (5 bases). CDR1 is ENHRY and CDR2 is SYGVKD in the germline V gene. The V end was cut by 6 bases, the J end by 3 bases, with 11 bases between. This CDR3 is built from 13 residues. As DNA, the CDR3 is TGTGCCATCAGCCCGGACATAAAAGAGACCCAGTACTTC. This translates into CAISPDIKETQYF.

The CDR3 DNA follows: TGTGCCAGCAGTGTCTCAATCGACACCCACACTGAAGCTTTCTTT. This sequence encodes CASSVSIDTHTEAFF. The V and J genes are TRBV6-4 and TRBJ1-1; D gene uncertain. CDR1 and CDR2 from the germline V gene are MRHNA and SNTAGT. This CDR3 comprises 15 residues. Trimming took off 4 bases at V and 3 bases at J, with 15 bases between the two ends.